These 20 T cell receptor beta chains were sequenced from one sample in a study of early T cells in non-severe SARS-CoV-2 infection. Via MiXCR, TCRdb re-called the 5' RACE reads, giving one row per CDR3 protein. The data contain over 95,000 distinct CDR3 sequences, around 16% of them singletons. The specimen was whole blood. These receptor sequences come from an adult who was a healthcare worker with PCR-confirmed SARS-CoV-2 infection or an uninfected control (not recorded which).

This chain joins TRBV24-1 and TRBJ2-5; possibly TRBD2 for D (5 bases). Germline CDR1 is KGHDR and CDR2 is SFDVKD. The CDR3 is 15 residues long. V shed 4 bases and J shed 0 bases, with 11 bases lying between them. CDR3 sequence (DNA): TGTGCCACCAGTGAATCCGGACTTTACCAAGAGACCCAGTACTTC. Its protein is CATSESGLYQETQYF.

This clonotype was seen more than once but under ten times. This chain links TRBV12-3 or TRBV12-4 with TRBJ1-1, with D possibly being TRBD1 (5 bases). The CDR3 is 16 residues long. V was cut by 10 bases and J by 1 base, with 22 bases left in between. The CDR3 loop is CATTDVGAAQNTEAFF. As DNA, the CDR3 is TGTGCCACTACGGACGTAGGGGCGGCCCAGAACACTGAAGCTTTCTTT.

This clonotype was seen more than once but under ten times. This chain links TRBV20-1 with TRBJ2-1; 7 positions match TRBD2. V shed 0 bases, J shed 3 bases, and the junction held 5 bases outside the gene matches. This CDR3 is 15 amino acids long. Germline V CDR1 and CDR2: DFQATT, SNEGSKA (reference sequence). The CDR3 reads CSARDSSGSYNEQFF. In DNA form, the CDR3 reads TGCAGTGCTAGAGATTCTAGCGGCAGCTACAATGAGCAGTTCTTC.

This clonotype was detected only a few times. The gene calls are TRBV27 and TRBJ2-7; TRBD1 matches at 11 bases. This CDR3 spans 15 amino acids. V shed 3 bases and J 5 bases; nucleotides not matched to a gene: 6. Germline-derived CDR1 and CDR2 are MNHEY and SMNVEV (reference sequence). The chain's CDR3 is CASSLFGQGANEQYF. CDR3 nucleotide sequence: TGTGCCAGCAGTTTGTTCGGACAGGGGGCTAACGAGCAGTACTTC.

The table lists this clonotype with a few counts. The rearrangement uses TRBV20-1 and TRBJ2-3, with unresolved D. Trimming shortened V by 6 bases and J by 0 bases, and 13 bases separated the two germline ends. Germline CDR1 is DFQATT and CDR2 is SNEGSKA (reference sequence). The CDR3 runs 14 residues. CDR3 sequence (DNA): TGCAGTGCCGGTTTAGCAGCTAGCACAGATACGCAGTATTTT. Amino acid sequence: CSAGLAASTDTQYF.

Notes on this clonotype: Given a much more abundant clone one base away, this may be a read error. V gene TRBV7-2 combines with J gene TRBJ2-3, with D unclear. Germline assignment: CDR1 SGHTA and CDR2 FQGNSA. The CDR3 extends over 15 amino acids. The CDR3 sequence is CASGLDGRYTDTQYF. In DNA form, the CDR3 reads TGTGCCAGCGGCTTAGATGGCCGGTACACAGATACGCAGTATTTT.

This clonotype was counted many times. V is TRBV15 and J is TRBJ2-5; 9 bases line up with TRBD2. J lost 2 bases, V lost 5 bases, and 3 bases had no gene match. Germline V gives CDR1 LNHNV, CDR2 YYDKDF (reference sequence). The CDR3 is made up of 14 amino acids. The CDR3 DNA follows: TGTGCCACCAGCCAGCTAGCGGGGCAAGAGACCCAGTACTTC. Encoded protein: CATSQLAGQETQYF.

The chain is built from TRBV28 and TRBJ2-2, with TRBD2 identical over 8 bases. This CDR3 spans 15 amino acids. The V and J ends lost 6 bases and 4 bases, in that order; junction bases with no gene match: 7. Germline-derived CDR1 and CDR2 are MDHEN and SYDVKM. This CDR3 is CASSIGGAATGELFF. CDR3 nucleotide sequence: TGTGCCAGCAGCATCGGGGGGGCGGCCACCGGGGAGCTGTTTTTT. The variable domain in full, with the rest retrieved from reference TRBV28 and TRBJ2-2, is DVKVTQSSRYLVKRTGEKVFLECVQDMDHENMFWYRQDPGLGLRLIYFSYDVKMKEKGDIPEGYSVSREKKERFSLILESASTNQTSMYLCASSIGGAATGELFFGEGSRLTVL.

This clonotype was recorded many times. DNA of the CDR3: TGTGCCAGCAGCCCTGGGGGGCACGCAGATACGCAGTATTTT. This sequence encodes CASSPGGHADTQYF. The rearrangement uses TRBV11-2 and TRBJ2-3; D is possibly TRBD1 or TRBD2 (6 bases each). The CDR3 contains 14 residues. The germline V and J ends were trimmed by 5 bases and 4 bases, with 13 bases remaining between them. CDR1 SGHAT and CDR2 FQNNGV come from the germline V gene.

The chain uses TRBV18 and TRBJ1-4; 7 bases are a match to TRBD1. The germline V gene has CDR1 KGHSH and CDR2 LQKENI. This CDR3 is built from 16 residues. The ends lost 4 bases at V and 2 bases at J; junction bases unmatched: 7. For the CDR3, the DNA is TGTGCCAGCTCACGATCCTTGGGACAGACTAATGAAAAACTGTTTTTT. It translates to CASSRSLGQTNEKLFF.

The genes are TRBV6-5 and TRBJ2-1; D might be TRBD1 (6 bases). The germline V gene encodes CDR1 MNHEY and CDR2 SVGAGI. Trimming removed 6 bases from V and 0 bases from J, with 15 bases in between. CDR3 length: 16 amino acids. The CDR3 sequence: CASRTGTTSSYNEQFF. The CDR3 bases are TGTGCCAGCAGAACCGGGACAACGAGCTCCTACAATGAGCAGTTCTTC.

The chain links TRBV29-1 to TRBJ2-1; 10 bases are a match to TRBD2. With 4 bases clipped from V and 8 bases from J, the junction kept 5 bases outside the gene matches. Germline V gene sequence: CDR1 SQVTM, CDR2 ANQGSEA. CDR3 length equals 13 residues. CDR3 in amino acids: CSVGLAGVYEQFF. The CDR3 DNA sequence: TGCAGCGTTGGCCTAGCGGGAGTCTATGAGCAGTTCTTC.

This clonotype was seen many times. The gene calls are TRBV28 and TRBJ1-6; D remains ambiguous. This CDR3 spans 16 amino acids. V was clipped by 4 bases and J by 3 bases, with 13 bases between them. Germline lookup yields CDR1 MDHEN and CDR2 SYDVKM. The CDR3 spells CASSSPSDGYNSPLHF. CDR3 nucleotides: TGTGCCAGCAGTTCCCCGAGTGACGGCTATAATTCACCCCTCCACTTT.

The chain employs TRBV28 and TRBJ1-5, with 7 nucleotides matching TRBD1. This CDR3 comprises 13 residues. Germline values: CDR1 MDHEN, CDR2 SYDVKM. With 6 bases clipped from V and 7 bases from J, the junction kept 6 bases outside the gene matches. This CDR3 reads CASRPDREQPQHF. CDR3 coding DNA: TGTGCCAGCAGGCCCGACAGGGAACAGCCCCAGCATTTT.

This clonotype was recorded a few times. V usage is TRBV20-1 and J usage is TRBJ1-5; D is undetermined. The CDR3 length is 12 residues. Germline V gene sequence: CDR1 DFQATT, CDR2 SNEGSKA (reference sequence). V was trimmed by 3 bases and J by 7 bases, leaving 10 bases between them. CDR3 in amino acids: CSAREGKQPQHF. DNA of the CDR3: TGCAGTGCTAGGGAGGGAAAGCAGCCCCAGCATTTT.

This chain links TRBV18 with TRBJ2-1; D is ambiguous. From germline, CDR1 is KGHSH and CDR2 LQKENI. Trimming left V 1 base short and J 8 bases short, with 12 bases between. The CDR3 totals 14 residues. The chain's CDR3 is CASSPRIHGDEQFF. As DNA, the CDR3 is TGTGCCAGCTCACCACGTATTCATGGCGATGAGCAGTTCTTC.

This CDR3 is CASSIRGYAGELFF. Here the CDR3 DNA reads TGTGCCAGCAGTATCAGGGGATACGCCGGGGAGCTGTTTTTT. The chain has TRBV2 and TRBJ2-2, with D possibly TRBD1 on 6 matching bases. CDR3 length: 14 residues. Germline V gene sequence: CDR1 SNHLY, CDR2 FYNNEI. Trimming removed 5 bases from V and 6 bases from J, with 13 bases in between.

This clonotype showed up just a few times. The chain couples TRBV11-2 to TRBJ2-1; 9 bases are a match to TRBD2. Per the germline V gene, CDR1 is SGHAT and CDR2 is FQNNGV. V gave up 1 base and J gave up 7 bases; unmatched junction bases: 14. The CDR3 covers 18 residues. CDR3: CASSLAITIAGDPNEQFF. Written as DNA, the CDR3 is TGTGCCAGCAGCTTAGCAATTACAATAGCGGGGGACCCTAATGAGCAGTTCTTC.

The CDR3 loop is CAWKYRDREAHEQYF. CDR3 nucleotides: TGTGCCTGGAAATACCGGGACAGGGAAGCCCACGAGCAGTACTTC. V and J are TRBV30 and TRBJ2-7; 9 bases agree with TRBD1. The V gene end was trimmed by 4 bases and the J gene end by 5 bases; junction bases not matched to a gene: 12. Germline V gene data show CDR1 as GTSNPN and CDR2 as SVGIG (reference sequence). The CDR3 spans 15 residues.

The chain links TRBV6-2 or TRBV6-3 to TRBJ2-5; 13 bases line up with TRBD2. Trimming took 6 bases from V and 2 from J; bases not matched to a gene: 9. CDR3 length: 17 amino acids. Germline-derived CDR1 and CDR2 are MNHEY and SVGEGT. The CDR3 spells CASRRPGLAGRQETQYF. The CDR3, as DNA: TGTGCCAGCAGACGCCCGGGACTAGCGGGGAGGCAAGAGACCCAGTACTTC.